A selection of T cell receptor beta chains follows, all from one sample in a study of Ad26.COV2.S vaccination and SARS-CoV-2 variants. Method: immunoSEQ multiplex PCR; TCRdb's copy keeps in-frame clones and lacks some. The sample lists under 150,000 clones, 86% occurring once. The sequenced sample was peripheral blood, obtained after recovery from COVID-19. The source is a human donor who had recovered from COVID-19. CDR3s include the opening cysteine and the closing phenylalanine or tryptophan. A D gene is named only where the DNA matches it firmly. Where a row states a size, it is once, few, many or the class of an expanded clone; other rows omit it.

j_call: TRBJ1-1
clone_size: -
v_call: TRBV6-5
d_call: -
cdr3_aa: CASSNSRNTEAFF
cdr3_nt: TGTGCCAGCAGTAACTCGAGGAACACTGAAGCTTTCTTT

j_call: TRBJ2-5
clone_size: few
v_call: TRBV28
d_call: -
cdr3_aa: CASQSGDQETQYF
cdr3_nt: TGTGCCAGCCAATCAGGGGACCAAGAGACCCAGTACTTC

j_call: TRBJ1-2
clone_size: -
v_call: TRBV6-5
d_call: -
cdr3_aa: CASSPGEAYYGYTF
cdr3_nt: TGTGCCAGCAGTCCCGGGGAAGCCTACTATGGCTACACCTTC

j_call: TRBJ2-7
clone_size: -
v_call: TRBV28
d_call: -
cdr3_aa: CASRGQMSSYEQYF
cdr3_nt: TGTGCCAGCAGAGGTCAGATGAGCTCCTACGAGCAGTACTTC

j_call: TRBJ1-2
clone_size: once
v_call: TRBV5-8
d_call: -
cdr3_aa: CASSPKGGDGYTF
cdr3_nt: TGTGCCAGCAGCCCTAAGGGAGGTGATGGCTACACCTTC

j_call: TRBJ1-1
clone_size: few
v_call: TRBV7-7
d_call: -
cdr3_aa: CASSLGQNTEAFF
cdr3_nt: TGTGCTAGCAGCTTGGGGCAAAACACTGAAGCTTTCTTT

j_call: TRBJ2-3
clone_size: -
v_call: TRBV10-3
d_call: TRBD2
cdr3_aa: CAITRGILDTQYF
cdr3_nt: TGTGCCATCACGCGGGGGATCCTAGATACGCAGTATTTT

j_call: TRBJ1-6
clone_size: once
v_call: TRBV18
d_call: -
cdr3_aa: CASSPRDTRSPLHF
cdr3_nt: TGTGCCAGCTCACCGAGGGACACCCGTTCACCCCTCCACTTT

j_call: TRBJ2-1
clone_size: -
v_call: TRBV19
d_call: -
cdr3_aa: CASTPSFSYNEQFF
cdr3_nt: TGTGCCAGTACCCCGTCTTTCTCCTACAATGAGCAGTTCTTC

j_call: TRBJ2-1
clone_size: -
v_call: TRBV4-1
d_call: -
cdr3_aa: CASSQDQEPNEQFF
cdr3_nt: TGCGCCAGCAGCCAAGATCAGGAGCCCAATGAGCAGTTCTTC

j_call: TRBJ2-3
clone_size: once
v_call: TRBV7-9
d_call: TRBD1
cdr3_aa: CASRGSWGQRTDTQYF
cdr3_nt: TGTGCCAGCAGGGGGTCATGGGGACAGCGCACAGATACGCAGTATTTT